The present T cell receptor (beta chain) was sequenced within a study of beta chain features in type 1 diabetes. This CDR3 has 13 amino acids. Trimming removed 2 bases at V and 3 bases at J, with 7 bases between. Germline CDR1 SEHNR, CDR2 FQNEAQ (reference sequence). As every portion of the isolated RNA was reverse transcribed, the sequencing read expressed TCRB transcripts. The method was immunoSEQ multiplex PCR; TCRdb's version includes in-frame clones alone and lacks a portion of them. The sample has 390,000 or so clones, approximately 14% seen once. The specimen was naive CD4+ T cells from blood. V gene TRBV7-9 combines with J gene TRBJ1-1; D gene unclear. The clonotype was recovered from a man under 40 in good health. Here the CDR3 DNA reads TGTGCCAGCAGCTTATTTGCGGACACTGAAGCTTTCTTT. Translating it yields CASSLFADTEAFF. The variable domain in full, completed from reference TRBV7-9 and TRBJ1-1, reads DTGVSQNPRHKITKRGQNVTFRCDPISEHNRLYWYRQTLGQGPEFLTYFQNEAQLEKSRLLSDRFSAERPKGSFSTLEIQRTEQGDSAMYLCASSLFADTEAFFGQGTRLTVV.